One and the same sample provided the 20 T cell receptor beta chains below, sequenced in a study of blood T cell repertoires in COVID-19. Here immunoSEQ multiplex PCR was the method, and the copy in TCRdb shows in-frame clones only, minus some. The sample gives a few hundred thousand clones, roughly 88% of which show up once; about 1% is in the top ten. Sequencing was done on a sample of PBMCs or T cells enriched from blood (not recorded which). Source of these receptors: a woman between 25 and 40 years old who had recovered from COVID-19.

This clone was seen a handful of times. The chain joins TRBV5-1 to TRBJ1-4, with 7 bases fitting TRBD1. V gave up 4 bases and J gave up 3 bases; unmatched junction bases: 3. Germline V gene lookup returns CDR1 SGHRS and CDR2 YFSETQ. The CDR3 totals 14 residues. The CDR3 protein is CASSLGQANEKLFF. The CDR3 DNA follows: TGCGCCAGCAGCCTAGGACAGGCTAATGAAAAACTGTTTTTT.

In this sample, this clone turned up a few times. The J gene is TRBJ1-4, the V gene TRBV10-1; TRBD1 aligns across 10 bases. The CDR3 runs 16 residues. Germline CDR1 is WNHNN and CDR2 is SYGVQD (reference sequence). The V segment lost 0 bases and the J segment 6 bases; nucleotides outside the gene matches: 4. The CDR3 loop is CASSESEDRGDEKLFF. In DNA, the CDR3 is TGCGCCAGCAGTGAGTCGGAGGACAGGGGGGATGAAAAACTGTTTTTT.

The V call is TRBV5-1, the J call TRBJ1-1; 8 positions match TRBD1. Germline CDR1 reads SGHRS; CDR2 reads YFSETQ. The CDR3 extends over 18 amino acids. The junction had 14 bases not matched to a gene; V was cut back by 4 bases and J by 0 bases. The CDR3 region has the DNA TGCGCCAGCAGCCTAAGACCGACAGGGGTGTCGATGAACACTGAAGCTTTCTTT. Translated, it gives CASSLRPTGVSMNTEAFF.

This clone was detected only once. The V and J genes are TRBV2 and TRBJ2-2, with 8 positions matching TRBD1. The CDR3 runs 18 residues. Germline assignment: CDR1 SNHLY and CDR2 FYNNEI. Losses at the gene ends were 7 bases for V and 6 bases for J; bases not matched to a gene: 19. The CDR3 nucleotides read TGTGCCAGCAACCTGTTGACAGGGGCCCCATTGGGGGCCGGGGAGCTGTTTTTT. Protein: CASNLLTGAPLGAGELFF.

CDR3 nucleotide sequence: TGTGCCACCAGCAGAGATCGTTACCGGTCACCCCTCCACTTT. It encodes CATSRDRYRSPLHF. The V call is TRBV15, the J call TRBJ1-6; no reliable D call. The CDR3 is 14 amino acids. V dropped 0 bases and J dropped 10 bases, with 10 bases sitting between them. Germline V gene lookup returns CDR1 LNHNV and CDR2 YYDKDF (reference sequence).

This rearrangement joins TRBV25-1 to TRBJ1-1; D may be TRBD1 (6 bases). Germline loops: CDR1 MGHDK, CDR2 SYGVNS. V lost 8 bases, J lost 1 base, and 11 bases lay in between. The CDR3 covers 13 residues. Here the CDR3 reads CASRKGGNTEAFF. DNA for the CDR3: TGTGCCAGCCGGAAAGGGGGGAACACTGAAGCTTTCTTT.

The table lists this clone with a few counts. The genes are TRBV12-5 and TRBJ1-1, with D tentatively TRBD1 (6 bases). This CDR3 has 14 amino acids. Germline CDR1 is LGHNT and CDR2 is FRNRAP. V was pared by 4 bases and J by 6 bases, with 15 bases between. The CDR3, as DNA: TGTGCTAGTGGTTCGGACCACAGACAGGCTGAAGCTTTCTTT. It encodes CASGSDHRQAEAFF.

This chain connects TRBV5-4 to TRBJ2-3, with D possibly being TRBD1 (5 bases). V shed 4 bases and J shed 10 bases, with 13 bases lying between them. The CDR3 spans 12 residues. The germline gives CDR1 SGHNT, CDR2 YYREEE (reference sequence). The CDR3 DNA is TGTGCCAGCAGCACGACAGACTTTCCGCAGTATTTT. Amino acid sequence: CASSTTDFPQYF.

The chain couples TRBV5-1 to TRBJ1-2; no clear D. V shed 7 bases and J shed 5 bases, with 15 bases lying between them. The germline V gene has CDR1 SGHRS and CDR2 YFSETQ. The CDR3 loop spans 13 amino acids. The DNA for the CDR3 is TGCGCCAGCCCCCGTCCCGGGTTATATGGCTACACCTTC. It translates to CASPRPGLYGYTF.

Note on this clone: At the DNA level, this CDR3 is encoded by other sequences in the same sample as well. The V call is TRBV18, the J call TRBJ2-3; 11 bases fit TRBD2. Germline loops: CDR1 KGHSH, CDR2 LQKENI. V dropped 1 base and J dropped 2; count of bases not matched to a gene: 2. The CDR3 is 16 residues long. The CDR3 DNA sequence: TGTGCCAGCTCACCACTAGCGGGAGGGCCCACAGATACGCAGTATTTT. Protein: CASSPLAGGPTDTQYF. Variable domain in full (rest from reference TRBV18 and TRBJ2-3): NAGVMQNPRHLVRRRGQEARLRCSPMKGHSHVYWYRQLPEEGLKFMVYLQKENIIDESGMPKERFSAEFPKEGPSILRIQQVVRGDSAAYFCASSPLAGGPTDTQYFGPGTRLTVL.

The chain employs TRBV29-1 and TRBJ2-1; D possibly corresponds to TRBD1 (5 bases). CDR3 length equals 13 residues. The ends were cut back, 7 bases at V and 4 bases at J, with 14 bases in the middle. The germline V gene encodes CDR1 SQVTM and CDR2 ANQGSEA. The CDR3 protein is CSAVSRVYNEQFF. CDR3 sequence (DNA): TGCAGCGCAGTCAGCAGGGTGTACAATGAGCAGTTCTTC.

This chain connects TRBV18 to TRBJ2-2; TRBD2 matches 7 bases. Losses at the gene ends were 0 bases for V and 1 base for J; bases not matched to a gene: 2. Germline values: CDR1 KGHSH, CDR2 LQKENI. CDR3 size: 16 residues. The chain's CDR3 is CASSPPGGRNTGELFF. The DNA of the CDR3 is TGTGCCAGCTCACCACCAGGCGGGAGGAACACCGGGGAGCTGTTTTTT.

The sample holds one count of this clone. This sequence joins TRBV3-1 (or the pseudogene TRBV3-2) and TRBJ1-6; D possibly corresponds to TRBD1 (5 bases). Trimming left V 0 bases short and J 9 bases short, with 15 bases between. Germline values: CDR1 LGHDT, CDR2 YNNKEL (reference sequence). CDR3 size: 16 residues. CDR3 bases: TGTGCCAGCAGCCAAGAGTCCCGGCAGGGTAGTTCACCCCTCCACTTT. Its protein is CASSQESRQGSSPLHF.

The genes are TRBV16 and TRBJ2-3; D not resolved. The CDR3 runs 13 residues. The V end was cut by 1 base, the J end by 5 bases, with 7 bases between. Germline CDR1 reads KGHSY; CDR2 reads FQNENV. CDR3: CASSQYPGDTQYF. In DNA, the CDR3 is TGTGCCAGCAGCCAATACCCGGGAGATACGCAGTATTTT.

V gene TRBV27 combines with J gene TRBJ2-7; 8 nucleotides agree with TRBD1. After removal of 5 bases from V and 4 bases from J, the junction contained 10 bases not matched to a gene. The CDR3 spans 15 residues. Germline V gives CDR1 MNHEY, CDR2 SMNVEV (reference sequence). The CDR3 loop reads CASSRGTGALYEQYF. CDR3 DNA sequence: TGTGCCAGCAGTCGGGGGACAGGTGCACTTTACGAGCAGTACTTC.

CDR3 in amino acids: CASSQEVTWQGGSPLHF. The CDR3 nucleotides read TGTGCCAGCAGCCAAGAGGTCACGTGGCAGGGGGGTTCACCCCTCCACTTT. The chain couples TRBV14 to TRBJ1-6; 7 nucleotides align to TRBD1. This CDR3 contains 17 residues. Germline loops: CDR1 SGHDN, CDR2 FVKESK. Trimming took 0 bases from V and 9 from J; bases not matched to a gene: 11.

The chain carries TRBV19 and TRBJ2-2; D is ambiguous. CDR1 and CDR2 from the germline V gene are LNHDA and SQIVND (reference sequence). Trimming shortened V by 3 bases and J by 6 bases, and 8 bases separated the two germline ends. This CDR3 contains 13 residues. CDR3 coding DNA: TGTGCCAGTAGTATTCTCTCGTCCGGGGAGCTGTTTTTT. Translating gives CASSILSSGELFF.

V is TRBV5-1 and J is TRBJ2-7; D call uncertain. Trimming cost V 2 bases and J 0 bases, with 6 bases left between them. CDR1 and CDR2 (germline): SGHRS, YFSETQ. CDR3 length: 13 amino acids. The CDR3 DNA is TGCGCCAGCAGCTTCAGTGTCTCCTACGAGCAGTACTTC. Translating gives CASSFSVSYEQYF. The complete variable domain, with remaining parts taken from reference TRBV5-1 and TRBJ2-7, reads KAGVTQTPRYLIKTRGQQVTLSCSPISGHRSVSWYQQTPGQGLQFLFEYFSETQRNKGNFPGRFSGRQFSNSRSEMNVSTLELGDSALYLCASSFSVSYEQYFGPGTRLTVT.

This sequence joins TRBV19 and TRBJ1-2; 9 nucleotides line up with TRBD1. Germline assignment: CDR1 LNHDA and CDR2 SQIVND (reference sequence). This CDR3 spans 15 amino acids. J lost 6 bases, V lost 4 bases, and 9 bases had no gene match. In DNA, the CDR3 is TGTGCCAGTAGTACCCGGACAGGGGTCGTCCATGGCTACACCTTC. It specifies CASSTRTGVVHGYTF.

The genes are TRBV9 and TRBJ2-4; the D gene is possibly TRBD2 (6 bases). V was clipped by 0 bases and J by 8 bases, with 6 bases between them. CDR3 length: 12 amino acids. Germline V gene data show CDR1 as SGDLS and CDR2 as YYNGEE. CDR3 sequence: CASSVAGDIQYF. CDR3 DNA sequence: TGTGCCAGCAGCGTAGCGGGGGACATTCAGTACTTC.